This T cell receptor beta chain was recorded in a study of blood T cell repertoires in COVID-19. This clone was seen only once. The protocol was immunoSEQ multiplex PCR, while the TCRdb copy is restricted to in-frame clones and leaves out a portion. The sample has roughly 280,000 clones, 75% to 90% seen once. CDR3 length equals 13 residues. Germline V CDR1 and CDR2: SGHRS, YFSETQ. With 9 bases removed from V and 7 bases from J, the gap between germline ends came to 17 bases. The source material was PBMCs or T cells enriched from blood (not recorded which). This receptor was taken from a woman aged 18-35 years who had recovered from COVID-19. The chain uses TRBV5-1 and TRBJ2-1, with D perhaps matching TRBD2 (5 bases). CDR3 nucleotide sequence: TGCGCCACCAAGAGGGCGGACGGAAATGAGCAGTTCTTC. It yields the protein CATKRADGNEQFF.